This T cell receptor (beta chain) comes out of a study of shared clonotypes between healthy human individuals. Sequencing was performed with immunoSEQ multiplex PCR; in TCRdb, only in-frame clones are kept and a portion is missing. Of 450,000 to 500,000 clones listed, around 73% are singletons. CDR3 length: 16 amino acids. Germline V gives CDR1 SGHRS, CDR2 YFSETQ. Germline trimming cut 0 bases from V and 4 bases from J; bases unmatched to any gene: 0. There were no recent acute infections or vaccinations among the donors, who were healthy HIV-negative adults. The sequencing sample was made of PBMCs. The receptor was isolated from a woman aged 40 to 49 in good health. Some clones in this sample may be carry-over from other donors' samples. The rearrangement uses TRBV5-1 and TRBJ2-2, with TRBD2 matching over 13 bases. The CDR3: CASSLGLAGGTGELFF. The CDR3 bases are TGCGCCAGCAGCTTGGGACTAGCGGGAGGCACCGGGGAGCTGTTTTTT.